One and the same sample provided the 27 T cell receptor beta chains below, sequenced in a study of shared clonotypes between healthy human individuals. Profiling relied on immunoSEQ multiplex PCR, and the TCRdb table lists in-frame clones only, not all of them. Among 400,000 or so clones listed, 90% to 97% were seen once. The sequencing sample was made of memory CD8+ T cells sorted from blood. Noted subset: CD45RO+ cells pooled with CCR7-negative TemRA cells. The receptors were sampled from a man aged 25-45 years in good health.

With regard to this clone: The same CDR3 can be traced to other DNA sequences in this sample. The chain carries TRBV7-9 and TRBJ1-1; tentatively, D is TRBD1 (5 bases). Germline V CDR1 and CDR2: SEHNR, FQNEAQ (reference sequence). The CDR3 length is 14 residues. The germline V and J ends were trimmed by 3 bases and 1 base, with 9 bases remaining between them. CDR3 loop: CASSFEGTNTEAFF. The DNA for the CDR3 is TGTGCCAGCAGCTTTGAGGGGACGAACACTGAAGCTTTCTTT.

The chain couples TRBV2 to TRBJ2-7, with TRBD2 matching over 8 bases. The V gene end was trimmed by 9 bases and the J gene end by 2 bases; junction bases not matched to a gene: 6. This CDR3 comprises 13 residues. The V gene's germline CDR1 is SNHLY and CDR2 FYNNEI. Here the CDR3 DNA reads TGTGCCAGGGGGGGAGCGGGAGCCTACGAGCAGTACTTC. Amino acid sequence: CARGGAGAYEQYF.

In this sample, this clone turned up once. The chain employs TRBV6-5 and TRBJ2-7, with 10 positions matching TRBD1. Germline CDR1 reads MNHEY; CDR2 reads SVGAGI. Trimming took 5 bases from V and 0 from J; bases not matched to a gene: 4. The CDR3 extends over 15 amino acids. CDR3 in amino acids: CASSPRTGGSYEQYF. CDR3 bases: TGTGCCAGCAGTCCCCGGACAGGGGGCTCCTACGAGCAGTACTTC.

The rearrangement links TRBV18 to TRBJ2-7; D gene ambiguous. Germline loops: CDR1 KGHSH, CDR2 LQKENI. The CDR3 sequence is 14 residues long. The V end lost 3 bases, the J end lost 2 bases, and 11 bases lay between the germline ends. The CDR3 protein is CASSPSNSPYEQYF. The CDR3 bases are TGTGCCAGCTCACCGTCTAACAGCCCCTACGAGCAGTACTTC.

V usage is TRBV2 and J usage is TRBJ1-5; D unclear. This CDR3 has 14 residues. Germline V gene lookup returns CDR1 SNHLY and CDR2 FYNNEI. The ends were cut back, 5 bases at V and 0 bases at J, with 8 bases in the middle. The CDR3 bases are TGTGCCAGCAGTCCGTTTTATAGCAATCAGCCCCAGCATTTT. Its protein is CASSPFYSNQPQHF. Full variable domain (rest looked up from reference TRBV2 and TRBJ1-5): EPEVTQTPSHQVTQMGQEVILRCVPISNHLYFYWYRQILGQKVEFLVSFYNNEISEKSEIFDDQFSVERPDGSNFTLKIRSTKLEDSAMYFCASSPFYSNQPQHFGDGTRLSIL.

This chain links TRBV30 with TRBJ2-7; TRBD1 matches at 11 bases. The germline CDR1 and CDR2 sequences are GTSNPN and SVGIG (reference sequence). The CDR3 has 14 residues. After removal of 5 bases from V and 7 bases from J, the junction contained 10 bases not matched to a gene. In DNA, the CDR3 is TGTGCCTGGGAATCAGGACAGGGGGCTAATGAGCAGTACTTC. It encodes CAWESGQGANEQYF.

The J gene is TRBJ1-1, the V gene TRBV6-1, with a tentative D call TRBD1 (6 bases). The CDR3 has 13 residues. CDR1 and CDR2 from the germline V gene are MNHNS and SASEGT. Trimming removed 6 bases from V and 1 base from J, with 9 bases in between. This CDR3 reads CASSTGRNTEAFF. The CDR3 DNA reads as TGTGCCAGCAGCACAGGGAGGAACACTGAAGCTTTCTTT.

This clone is a singleton in its sample. The chain combines TRBV6-4 with TRBJ2-1; no clear D. Germline values: CDR1 MRHNA, CDR2 SNTAGT. Trimming removed 2 bases from V and 0 bases from J, with 8 bases in between. The CDR3 contains 15 residues. The CDR3 DNA is TGTGCCAGCAGTGACAGGGTGAGCTCCTACAATGAGCAGTTCTTC. Translating it yields CASSDRVSSYNEQFF.

In this sample, this clone turned up a few times. The chain has TRBV30 and TRBJ1-5; tentative D call: TRBD1 (5 bases). V lost 0 bases and J 5 bases, leaving 8 bases between the germline ends. From germline, CDR1 is GTSNPN and CDR2 SVGIG (reference sequence). The CDR3 contains 13 residues. CDR3: CAWSVRVDQPQHF. For the CDR3, the DNA is TGTGCCTGGAGTGTCAGGGTCGATCAGCCCCAGCATTTT.

The chain's CDR3 is CASSLVAATDTQYF. In DNA, the CDR3 is TGTGCCAGCAGCTTAGTGGCGGCTACAGATACGCAGTATTTT. The chain joins TRBV11-2 to TRBJ2-3; no definite D call. The CDR3 sequence is 14 residues long. Trimming removed 1 base at V and 3 bases at J, with 8 bases between. CDR1 and CDR2 from the germline V gene are SGHAT and FQNNGV.

The rearrangement links TRBV14 to TRBJ1-5; D is unclear. Trimming removed 4 bases from V and 0 bases from J, with 4 bases in between. This CDR3 is 13 amino acids long. The germline V gene has CDR1 SGHDN and CDR2 FVKESK. The CDR3 DNA reads TGTGCCAGCAGCCTACTTAGCAATCAGCCCCAGCATTTT. Amino acids: CASSLLSNQPQHF.

The chain uses TRBV5-4 and TRBJ2-7; D might be TRBD2 (6 bases). Trimming stripped 0 bases from V and 1 base from J, with 11 bases between. This CDR3 region has 15 residues. The germline gives CDR1 SGHNT, CDR2 YYREEE (reference sequence). CDR3 region: CASSLELGRSYEQYF. The CDR3 DNA is TGTGCCAGCAGCTTGGAGCTCGGGAGATCCTACGAGCAGTACTTC.

The gene calls are TRBV25-1 and TRBJ2-5; a possible D gene is TRBD2 (7 bases). Trimming left V 8 bases short and J 7 bases short, with 17 bases between. The CDR3 length is 13 residues. Per germline, CDR1 MGHDK and CDR2 SYGVNS. In nucleotides, the CDR3 is TGTGCCAGCGCCCTTGGGGGGGCAGTGACCCAGTACTTC. The encoded protein is CASALGGAVTQYF.

This chain links TRBV19 with TRBJ1-2; D is perhaps TRBD1 (6 bases). CDR1 is LNHDA, CDR2 SQIVND, per germline (reference sequence). V shed 9 bases and J shed 8 bases, with 13 bases lying between them. The CDR3 has 11 residues. Here the CDR3 DNA reads TGTGCCAGCGGGGGCGTGGGAGGCTACACCTTC. As protein: CASGGVGGYTF.

The gene calls are TRBV6-5 and TRBJ2-5; 8 bases are a match to TRBD1. This CDR3 is 14 amino acids long. With 5 bases clipped from V and 2 bases from J, the junction kept 4 bases outside the gene matches. The germline V gene has CDR1 MNHEY and CDR2 SVGAGI. The CDR3 protein is CASSANRGQETQYF. In nucleotides, the CDR3 is TGTGCCAGCAGTGCCAACAGGGGGCAAGAGACCCAGTACTTC.

This chain joins TRBV28 and TRBJ1-2; 7 bases are shared with TRBD1. J was trimmed by 0 bases and V by 5 bases; bases with no gene match: 15. Germline assignment: CDR1 MDHEN and CDR2 SYDVKM. The CDR3 consists of 18 residues. The chain's CDR3 is CASSPLRLRDSSNYGYTF. The CDR3 DNA is TGTGCCAGCAGTCCTCTCCGCCTTAGGGACAGCTCTAACTATGGCTACACCTTC.

Notes on this clone: Other DNA sequences in the same sample also yield this CDR3. In DNA, the CDR3 is TGTGCCAGCAGTTACGGCGGGAGCTCCTACAATGAGCAGTTCTTC. Translating it yields CASSYGGSSYNEQFF. The chain employs TRBV6-5 and TRBJ2-1, with TRBD2 matching 7 bases. The CDR3 consists of 15 residues. Germline CDR1 MNHEY, CDR2 SVGAGI. Germline trimming cut 2 bases from V and 0 bases from J; bases unmatched to any gene: 1.

This sequence joins TRBV6-4 and TRBJ2-5; 7 nucleotides line up with TRBD2. V dropped 4 bases and J dropped 1; count of bases not matched to a gene: 3. This CDR3 spans 14 amino acids. Germline-derived CDR1 and CDR2 are MRHNA and SNTAGT. As DNA, the CDR3 is TGTGCCAGCAGTGGGACTAGGCCCCAAGAGACCCAGTACTTC. Encoded protein: CASSGTRPQETQYF.

J is TRBJ2-3 and V is TRBV9; D not certain. Trimming removed 3 bases at V and 4 bases at J, with 9 bases between. Germline-derived CDR1 and CDR2 are SGDLS and YYNGEE. CDR3 length: 13 residues. The CDR3 DNA is TGTGCCAGCAGCGGAGACCCCCCAGATACGCAGTATTTT. Amino acid sequence: CASSGDPPDTQYF.

The V and J genes are TRBV30 and TRBJ1-5, with TRBD1 matching 8 bases. Per the germline V gene, CDR1 is GTSNPN and CDR2 is SVGIG (reference sequence). The CDR3 is 15 amino acids. With V trimmed by 1 base and J by 0 bases, 2 bases remained unmatched. In nucleotides, the CDR3 is TGTGCCTGGAGTGACAGGGGGTATAGCAATCAGCCCCAGCATTTT. Translation: CAWSDRGYSNQPQHF.

The chain employs TRBV12-5 and TRBJ2-7; D remains unclear. Germline CDR1 LGHNT, CDR2 FRNRAP. Trimming took off 3 bases at V and 3 bases at J, with 18 bases between the two ends. The CDR3 runs to 16 residues. CDR3 coding DNA: TGTGCTAGTGGTTTTCGCCCAGAAGTGAGTAACTACGAGCAGTACTTC. As protein: CASGFRPEVSNYEQYF.

J is TRBJ1-1 and V is TRBV10-2; D is unclear. The CDR3 is 15 residues long. CDR1 is WSHSY, CDR2 SAAADI, per germline. With 2 bases removed from V and 1 base from J, the gap between germline ends came to 11 bases. The CDR3 DNA follows: TGCGCCAGCAGTGAGAGATGGCAGTCGAACACTGAAGCTTTCTTT. Residues: CASSERWQSNTEAFF.

The CDR3 DNA is TGTGCCAGCAGTAGAGAGACCCAGTACTTC. Translated: CASSRETQYF. The V and J genes are TRBV6-1 and TRBJ2-5; D remains unclear. The CDR3 length is 10 residues. The germline gives CDR1 MNHNS, CDR2 SASEGT. V lost 5 bases and J lost 4, with 2 bases in between.

The rearrangement uses TRBV2 and TRBJ1-5, with 11 bases lining up with TRBD1. Germline trimming cut 1 base from V and 6 bases from J; bases unmatched to any gene: 5. The CDR3 loop spans 16 amino acids. CDR1 and CDR2 from the germline V gene are SNHLY and FYNNEI. The DNA of the CDR3 is TGTGCCAGCAGTGAAGAGGACAGGGGGCTAAGTCAGCCCCAGCATTTT. Amino acids: CASSEEDRGLSQPQHF.

The chain links TRBV28 to TRBJ2-6, with 9 bases that match TRBD1. Losses at the gene ends were 10 bases for V and 1 base for J; bases not matched to a gene: 5. Germline V gene lookup returns CDR1 MDHEN and CDR2 SYDVKM. There are 15 residues in the CDR3. The CDR3 nucleotides read TGTGCCATCATGACAGGGGGATCTGGGGCCAACGTCCTGACTTTC. Protein product: CAIMTGGSGANVLTF. Full variable domain (outside the CDR3, taken from reference TRBV28 and TRBJ2-6): DVKVTQSSRYLVKRTGEKVFLECVQDMDHENMFWYRQDPGLGLRLIYFSYDVKMKEKGDIPEGYSVSREKKERFSLILESASTNQTSMYLCAIMTGGSGANVLTFGAGSRLTVL.

This chain connects TRBV6-5 to TRBJ2-7, with 9 bases aligning to TRBD2. This CDR3 is 15 amino acids long. V dropped 0 bases and J dropped 2; count of bases not matched to a gene: 2. Germline V gene lookup returns CDR1 MNHEY and CDR2 SVGAGI. The CDR3 here is CASSYSSGRPYEQYF. The CDR3 DNA reads as TGTGCCAGCAGTTACTCCAGCGGGAGGCCCTACGAGCAGTACTTC.

The genes are TRBV19 and TRBJ2-7; D might be TRBD2 (5 bases). CDR1 LNHDA and CDR2 SQIVND come from the germline V gene (reference sequence). Trimming removed 8 bases at V and 2 bases at J, with 13 bases between. The CDR3 has 13 residues. CDR3 residues: CASSSGAAYEQYF. The CDR3 DNA sequence: TGTGCCAGTTCGAGCGGAGCCGCCTACGAGCAGTACTTC.